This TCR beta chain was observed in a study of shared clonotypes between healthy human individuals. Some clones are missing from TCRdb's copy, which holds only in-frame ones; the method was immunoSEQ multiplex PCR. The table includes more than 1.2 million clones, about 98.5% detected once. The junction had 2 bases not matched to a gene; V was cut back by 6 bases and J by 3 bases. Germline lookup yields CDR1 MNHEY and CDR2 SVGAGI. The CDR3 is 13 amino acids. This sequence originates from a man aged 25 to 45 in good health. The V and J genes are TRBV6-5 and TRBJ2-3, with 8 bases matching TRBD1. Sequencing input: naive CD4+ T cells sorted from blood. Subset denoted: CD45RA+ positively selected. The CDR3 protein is CASRRQGTDTQYF. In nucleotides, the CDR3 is TGTGCCAGCAGGAGACAGGGGACAGATACGCAGTATTTT.